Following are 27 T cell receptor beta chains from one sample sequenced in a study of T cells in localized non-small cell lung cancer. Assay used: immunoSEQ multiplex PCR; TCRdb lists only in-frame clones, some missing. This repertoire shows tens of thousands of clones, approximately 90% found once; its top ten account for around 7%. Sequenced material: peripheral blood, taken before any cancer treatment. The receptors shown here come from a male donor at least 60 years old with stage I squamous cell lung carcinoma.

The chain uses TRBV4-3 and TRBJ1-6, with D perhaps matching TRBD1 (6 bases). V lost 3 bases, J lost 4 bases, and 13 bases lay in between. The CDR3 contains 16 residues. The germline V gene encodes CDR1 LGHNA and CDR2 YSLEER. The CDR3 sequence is CASSQGTGIYNSPLHF. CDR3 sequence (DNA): TGCGCCAGCAGCCAGGGTACAGGGATTTATAATTCACCCCTCCACTTT.

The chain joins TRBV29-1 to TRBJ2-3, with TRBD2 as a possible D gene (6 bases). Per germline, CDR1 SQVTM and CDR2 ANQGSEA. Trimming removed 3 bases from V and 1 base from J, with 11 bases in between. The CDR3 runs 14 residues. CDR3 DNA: TGCAGCGTTGACTTAGGCGGGGGCACAGATACGCAGTATTTT. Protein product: CSVDLGGGTDTQYF.

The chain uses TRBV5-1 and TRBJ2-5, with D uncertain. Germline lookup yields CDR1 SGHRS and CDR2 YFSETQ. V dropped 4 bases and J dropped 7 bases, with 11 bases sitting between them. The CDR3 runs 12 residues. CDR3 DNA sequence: TGCGCCAGCAGCGTGAATTCGGGGACCCAGTACTTC. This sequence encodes CASSVNSGTQYF.

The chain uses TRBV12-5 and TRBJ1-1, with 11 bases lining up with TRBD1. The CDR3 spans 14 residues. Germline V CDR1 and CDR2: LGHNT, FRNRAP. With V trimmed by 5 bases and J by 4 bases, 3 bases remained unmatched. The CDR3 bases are TGTGCTAGTGGTAAAGGACAGGGGGCCACTGAAGCTTTCTTT. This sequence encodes CASGKGQGATEAFF.

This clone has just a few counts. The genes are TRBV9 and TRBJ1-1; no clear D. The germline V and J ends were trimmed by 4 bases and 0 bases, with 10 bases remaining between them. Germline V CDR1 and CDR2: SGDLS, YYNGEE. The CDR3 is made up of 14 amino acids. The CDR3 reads CASSPGPMNTEAFF. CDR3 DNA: TGTGCCAGCAGCCCCGGACCCATGAACACTGAAGCTTTCTTT.

CDR3 coding DNA: TGTGCCAGCAGAGACGGAGCTAACTATGGCTACACCTTC. Translation: CASRDGANYGYTF. V usage is TRBV6-4 and J usage is TRBJ1-2; D not certain. The CDR3 runs 13 residues. Germline values: CDR1 MRHNA, CDR2 SNTAGT. The V gene lost 6 bases and the J gene lost 0 bases, with 8 bases spanning the gap.

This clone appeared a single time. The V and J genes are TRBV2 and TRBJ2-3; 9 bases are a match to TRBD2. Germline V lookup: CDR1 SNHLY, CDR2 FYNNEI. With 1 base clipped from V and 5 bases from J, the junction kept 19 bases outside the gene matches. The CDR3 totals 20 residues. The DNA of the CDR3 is TGTGCCAGCAGTGAAGGCATTCGGATTAGACTAGCGGTAAGGATAGATACGCAGTATTTT. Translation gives CASSEGIRIRLAVRIDTQYF. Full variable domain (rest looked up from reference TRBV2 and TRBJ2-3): EPEVTQTPSHQVTQMGQEVILRCVPISNHLYFYWYRQILGQKVEFLVSFYNNEISEKSEIFDDQFSVERPDGSNFTLKIRSTKLEDSAMYFCASSEGIRIRLAVRIDTQYFGPGTRLTVL.

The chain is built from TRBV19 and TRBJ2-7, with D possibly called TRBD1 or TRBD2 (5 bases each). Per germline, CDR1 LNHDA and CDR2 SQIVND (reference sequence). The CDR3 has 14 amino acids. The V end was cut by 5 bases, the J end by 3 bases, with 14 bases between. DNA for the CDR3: TGTGCCAGTAGTTTCGGTCGGGACGGCTACGAGCAGTACTTC. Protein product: CASSFGRDGYEQYF.

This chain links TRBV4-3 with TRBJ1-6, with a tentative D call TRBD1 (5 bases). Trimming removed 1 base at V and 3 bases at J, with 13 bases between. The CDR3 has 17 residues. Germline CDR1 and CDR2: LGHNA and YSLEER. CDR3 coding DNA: TGCGCCAGCAGCCAAGGGCCGGGGGACGGCTATAATTCACCCCTCCACTTT. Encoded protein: CASSQGPGDGYNSPLHF.

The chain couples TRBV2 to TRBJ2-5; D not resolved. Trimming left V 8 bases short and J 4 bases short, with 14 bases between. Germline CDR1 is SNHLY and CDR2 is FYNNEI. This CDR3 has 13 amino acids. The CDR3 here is CASRGDNGETQYF. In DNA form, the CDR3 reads TGTGCCAGCCGTGGGGATAACGGAGAGACCCAGTACTTC. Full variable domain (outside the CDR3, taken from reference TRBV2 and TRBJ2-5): EPEVTQTPSHQVTQMGQEVILRCVPISNHLYFYWYRQILGQKVEFLVSFYNNEISEKSEIFDDQFSVERPDGSNFTLKIRSTKLEDSAMYFCASRGDNGETQYFGPGTRLLVL.

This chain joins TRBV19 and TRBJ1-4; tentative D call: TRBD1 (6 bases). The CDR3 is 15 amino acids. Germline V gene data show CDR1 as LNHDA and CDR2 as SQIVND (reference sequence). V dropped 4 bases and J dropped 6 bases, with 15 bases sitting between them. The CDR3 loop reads CASSTGGSGYEKLFF. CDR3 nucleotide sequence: TGTGCCAGTAGTACTGGGGGCTCAGGCTATGAAAAACTGTTTTTT.

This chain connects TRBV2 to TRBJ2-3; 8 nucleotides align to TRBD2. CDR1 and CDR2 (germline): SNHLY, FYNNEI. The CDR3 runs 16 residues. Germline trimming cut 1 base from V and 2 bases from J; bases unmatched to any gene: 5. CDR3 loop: CASSEGGGLNTDTQYF. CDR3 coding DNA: TGTGCCAGCAGTGAAGGCGGGGGGCTTAACACAGATACGCAGTATTTT.

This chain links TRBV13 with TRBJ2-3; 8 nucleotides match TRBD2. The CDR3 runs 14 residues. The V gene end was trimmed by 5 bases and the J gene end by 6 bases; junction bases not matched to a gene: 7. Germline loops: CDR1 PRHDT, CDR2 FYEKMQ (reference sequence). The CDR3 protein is CASSRGTSGDTQYF. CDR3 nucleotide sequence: TGTGCCAGCAGCCGGGGGACTAGTGGCGATACGCAGTATTTT.

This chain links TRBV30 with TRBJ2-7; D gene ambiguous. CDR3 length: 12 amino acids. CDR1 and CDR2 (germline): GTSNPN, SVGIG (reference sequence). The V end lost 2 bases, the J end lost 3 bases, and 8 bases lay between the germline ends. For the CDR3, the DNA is TGTGCCTGGAGTTCACTGGGCTACGAGCAGTACTTC. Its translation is CAWSSLGYEQYF.

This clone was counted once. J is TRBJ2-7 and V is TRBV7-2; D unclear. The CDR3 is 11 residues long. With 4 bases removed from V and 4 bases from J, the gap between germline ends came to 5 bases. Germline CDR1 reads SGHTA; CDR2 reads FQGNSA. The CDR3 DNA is TGTGCCAGCAGCTGGCAGTACGAGCAGTACTTC. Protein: CASSWQYEQYF.

The DNA for the CDR3 is TGTGCCAGCAGTCCCCAGGGAGCTGGGGCCAACGTCCTGACTTTC. It translates to CASSPQGAGANVLTF. V usage is TRBV6-5 and J usage is TRBJ2-6, with D possibly being TRBD1 or TRBD2 (5 bases each). The germline CDR1 and CDR2 sequences are MNHEY and SVGAGI. V was trimmed by 5 bases and J by 2 bases, leaving 10 bases between them. This CDR3 has 15 residues.

The CDR3 here is CSVADSLNQPQHF. CDR3 nucleotide sequence: TGCAGCGTTGCGGACAGCCTGAATCAGCCCCAGCATTTT. The chain links TRBV29-1 to TRBJ1-5, with D maybe TRBD1 (6 bases). This CDR3 is built from 13 residues. Germline CDR1 and CDR2: SQVTM and ANQGSEA. The V and J ends lost 4 bases and 4 bases respectively, with 11 bases between them.

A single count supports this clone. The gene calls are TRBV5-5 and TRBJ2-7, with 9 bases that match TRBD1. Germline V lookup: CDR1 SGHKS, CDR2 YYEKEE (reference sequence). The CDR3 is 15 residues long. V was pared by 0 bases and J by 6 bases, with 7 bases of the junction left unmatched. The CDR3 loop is CASSLVTGGVAEQYF. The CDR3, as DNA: TGTGCCAGCAGCTTGGTGACAGGGGGAGTCGCCGAGCAGTACTTC.

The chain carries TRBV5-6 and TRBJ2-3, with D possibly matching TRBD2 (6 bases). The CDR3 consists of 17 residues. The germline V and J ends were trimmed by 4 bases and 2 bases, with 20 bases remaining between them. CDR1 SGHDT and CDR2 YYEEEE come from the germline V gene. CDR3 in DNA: TGTGCCAGCAGCCGCACCGGGACTCCTGGATTCACAGATACGCAGTATTTT. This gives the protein CASSRTGTPGFTDTQYF.

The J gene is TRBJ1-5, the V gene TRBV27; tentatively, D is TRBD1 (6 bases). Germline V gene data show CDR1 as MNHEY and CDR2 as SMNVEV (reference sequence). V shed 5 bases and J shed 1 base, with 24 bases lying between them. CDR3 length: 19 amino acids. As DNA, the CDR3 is TGTGCCAGCAGTCCTCTCGCAGGGGTGTCTGCGTCGAGCAATCAGCCCCAGCATTTT. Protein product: CASSPLAGVSASSNQPQHF.

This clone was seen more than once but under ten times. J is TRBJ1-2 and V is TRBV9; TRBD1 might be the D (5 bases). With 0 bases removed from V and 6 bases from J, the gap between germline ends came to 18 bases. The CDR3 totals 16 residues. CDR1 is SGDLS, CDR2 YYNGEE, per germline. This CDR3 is CASSVAPGMSLNGYTF. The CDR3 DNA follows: TGTGCCAGCAGCGTAGCTCCAGGGATGTCCCTTAATGGCTACACCTTC.

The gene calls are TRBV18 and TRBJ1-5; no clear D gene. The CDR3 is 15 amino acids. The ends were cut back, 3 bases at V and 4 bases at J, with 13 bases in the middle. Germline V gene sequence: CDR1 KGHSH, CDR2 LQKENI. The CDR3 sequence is CASSPMVTENQPQHF. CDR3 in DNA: TGTGCCAGCTCACCTATGGTAACAGAAAATCAGCCCCAGCATTTT.

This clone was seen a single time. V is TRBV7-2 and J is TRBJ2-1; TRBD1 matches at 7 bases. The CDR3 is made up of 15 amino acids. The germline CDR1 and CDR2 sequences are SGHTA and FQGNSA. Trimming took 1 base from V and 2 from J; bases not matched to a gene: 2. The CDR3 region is CASSLETGPYNEQFF. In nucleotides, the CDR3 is TGTGCCAGCAGCTTAGAGACAGGGCCCTACAATGAGCAGTTCTTC.

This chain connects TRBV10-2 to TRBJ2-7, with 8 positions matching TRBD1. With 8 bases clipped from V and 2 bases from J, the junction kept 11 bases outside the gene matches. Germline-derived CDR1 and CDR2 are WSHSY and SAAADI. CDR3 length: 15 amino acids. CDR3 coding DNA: TGCGCCAGCCGGAAGGACAGGGACCGAACCTACGAGCAGTACTTC. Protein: CASRKDRDRTYEQYF.

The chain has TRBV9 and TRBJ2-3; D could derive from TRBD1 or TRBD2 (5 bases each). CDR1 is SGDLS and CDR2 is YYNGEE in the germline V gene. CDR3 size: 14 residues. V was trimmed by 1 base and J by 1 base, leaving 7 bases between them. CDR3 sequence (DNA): TGTGCCAGCAGCGTAAGGGGAGGCACAGATACGCAGTATTTT. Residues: CASSVRGGTDTQYF.

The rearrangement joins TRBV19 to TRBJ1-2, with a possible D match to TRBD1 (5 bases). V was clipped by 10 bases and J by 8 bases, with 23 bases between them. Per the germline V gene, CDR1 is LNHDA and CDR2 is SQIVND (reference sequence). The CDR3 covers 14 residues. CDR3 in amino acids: CATSGPLGNQGYTF. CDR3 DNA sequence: TGTGCCACTTCGGGACCTCTAGGTAACCAGGGCTACACCTTC.

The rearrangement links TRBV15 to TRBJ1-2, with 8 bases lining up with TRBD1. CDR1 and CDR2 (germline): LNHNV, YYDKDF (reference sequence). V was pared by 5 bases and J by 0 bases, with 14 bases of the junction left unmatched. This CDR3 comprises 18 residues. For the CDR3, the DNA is TGTGCCACCAGCTCCGGTCCGGGACAGGACGGTCCTAACTATGGCTACACCTTC. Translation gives CATSSGPGQDGPNYGYTF.